This T cell receptor (beta chain) was sequenced during a study of blood T cell repertoires in COVID-19. Study overall: Samples representing acute and convalescent COVID-19 were sourced from the United States, Italy and Spain. Sample material is recorded as cDNA or gDNA derived from T cells, B-cell-depleted T cells, or PBMCs.

In the source study's methods: How many nucleated cells were present was estimated from reference gene primer amplification. Only in-frame clones appear in the TCRdb table, and some are missing; sequencing was by immunoSEQ multiplex PCR. V and J calls and clone size are those listed in that table; D and trimming were worked out from the DNA. Among about 120,000 clones listed, roughly 88% were seen once. The V end lost 5 bases, the J end lost 1 base, and 6 bases lay between the germline ends. CDR1 is LNHDA and CDR2 is SQIVND in the germline V gene (reference sequence). The CDR3 covers 13 residues. The clonotype comes from an elderly woman with acute or convalescent COVID-19. The specimen was peripheral blood. The chain recombines TRBV19 with TRBJ1-3; tentatively, D is TRBD1 (5 bases). This CDR3 reads CASSGASGNTIYF. The CDR3 DNA is TGTGCCAGTAGTGGGGCTTCTGGAAACACCATATATTTT.